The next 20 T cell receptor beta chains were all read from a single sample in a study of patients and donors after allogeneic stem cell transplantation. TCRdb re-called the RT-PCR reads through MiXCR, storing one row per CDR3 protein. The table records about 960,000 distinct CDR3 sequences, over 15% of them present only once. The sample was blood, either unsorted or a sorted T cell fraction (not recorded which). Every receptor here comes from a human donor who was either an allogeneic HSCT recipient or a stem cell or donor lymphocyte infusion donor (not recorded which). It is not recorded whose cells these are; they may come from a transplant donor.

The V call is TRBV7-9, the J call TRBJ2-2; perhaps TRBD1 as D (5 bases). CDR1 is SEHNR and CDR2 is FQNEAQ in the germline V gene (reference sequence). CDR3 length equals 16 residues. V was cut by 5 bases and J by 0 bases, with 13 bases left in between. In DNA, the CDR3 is TGTGCCAGCAGCCACGTAAGGGGCCCGAACACCGGGGAGCTGTTTTTT. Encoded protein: CASSHVRGPNTGELFF.

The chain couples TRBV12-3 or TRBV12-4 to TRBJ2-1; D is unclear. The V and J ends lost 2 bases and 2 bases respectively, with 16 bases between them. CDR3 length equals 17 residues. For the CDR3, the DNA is TGTGCCAGCAGTTTAAGCCGGACGGCCCTGACCTACAATGAGCAGTTCTTC. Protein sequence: CASSLSRTALTYNEQFF.

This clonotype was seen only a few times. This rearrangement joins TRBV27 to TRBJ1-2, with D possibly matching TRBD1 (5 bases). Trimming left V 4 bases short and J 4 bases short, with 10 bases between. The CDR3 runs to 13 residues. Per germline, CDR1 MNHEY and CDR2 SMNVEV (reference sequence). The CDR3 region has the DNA TGTGCCAGCAGTTGGGGAGGGACCTATGGCTACACCTTC. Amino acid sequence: CASSWGGTYGYTF.

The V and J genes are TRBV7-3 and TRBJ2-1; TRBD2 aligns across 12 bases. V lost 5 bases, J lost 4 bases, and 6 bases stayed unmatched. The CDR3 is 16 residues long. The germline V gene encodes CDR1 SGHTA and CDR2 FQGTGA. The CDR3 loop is CASSTGLAGPYNEQFF. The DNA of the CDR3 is TGTGCCAGCAGCACCGGACTAGCGGGGCCTTACAATGAGCAGTTCTTC.

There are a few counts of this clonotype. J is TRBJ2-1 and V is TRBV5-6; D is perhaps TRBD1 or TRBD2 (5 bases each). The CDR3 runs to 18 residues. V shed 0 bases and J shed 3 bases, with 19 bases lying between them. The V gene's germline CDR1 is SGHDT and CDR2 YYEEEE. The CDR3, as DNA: TGTGCCAGCAGCTTGGCGGGACGCCGCCTCCTCCGCTACAATGAGCAGTTCTTC. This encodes CASSLAGRRLLRYNEQFF.

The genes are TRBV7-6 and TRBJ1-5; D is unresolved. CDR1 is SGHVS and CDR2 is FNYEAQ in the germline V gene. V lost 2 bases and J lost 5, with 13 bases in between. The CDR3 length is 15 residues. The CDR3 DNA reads TGTGCCAGCAGCTTACTGGGTATCGGGGATCAGCCCCAGCATTTT. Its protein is CASSLLGIGDQPQHF.

CDR3 in amino acids: CASSSYQGQTIYGYTF. The CDR3 region has the DNA TGCGCCAGCAGCTCTTACCAGGGACAGACTATCTATGGCTACACCTTC. This chain connects TRBV5-1 to TRBJ1-2; TRBD1 matches at 7 bases. The trim removed 3 bases at V and 4 bases at J, leaving 12 bases unmatched. Germline CDR1 reads SGHRS; CDR2 reads YFSETQ. The CDR3 runs to 16 residues.

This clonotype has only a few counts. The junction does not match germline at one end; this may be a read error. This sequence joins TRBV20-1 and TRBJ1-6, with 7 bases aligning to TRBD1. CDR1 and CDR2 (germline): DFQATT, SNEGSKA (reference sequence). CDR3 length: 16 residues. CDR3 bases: TGCAGTGCTAGTCGGCACAGGGGTGGCTTTCGGTCACCCCTTCACTTT. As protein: CSASRHRGGFRSPLHF.

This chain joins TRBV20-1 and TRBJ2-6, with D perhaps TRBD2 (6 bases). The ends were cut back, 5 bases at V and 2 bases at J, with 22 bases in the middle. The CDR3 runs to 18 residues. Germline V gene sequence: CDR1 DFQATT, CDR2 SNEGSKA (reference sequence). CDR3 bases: TGCAGTGCTCCTGACCGGAGGGTGAAGGGCCCTGGGGCCAACGTCCTGACTTTC. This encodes CSAPDRRVKGPGANVLTF.

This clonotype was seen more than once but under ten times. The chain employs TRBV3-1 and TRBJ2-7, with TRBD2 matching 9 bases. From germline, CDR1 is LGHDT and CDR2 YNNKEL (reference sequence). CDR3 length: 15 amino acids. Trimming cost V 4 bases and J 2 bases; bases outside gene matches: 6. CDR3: CASSRGTSSAYEQYF. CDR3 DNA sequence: TGTGCCAGCAGCCGAGGGACTAGCTCAGCCTACGAGCAGTACTTC.

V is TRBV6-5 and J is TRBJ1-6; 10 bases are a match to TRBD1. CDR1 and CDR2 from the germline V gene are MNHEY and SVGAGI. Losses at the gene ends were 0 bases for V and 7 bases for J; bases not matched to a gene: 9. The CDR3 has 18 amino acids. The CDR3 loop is CASSYSSLGGQGNSPLHF. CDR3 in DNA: TGTGCCAGCAGTTACTCGAGCTTGGGGGGACAGGGGAATTCACCCCTCCACTTT.

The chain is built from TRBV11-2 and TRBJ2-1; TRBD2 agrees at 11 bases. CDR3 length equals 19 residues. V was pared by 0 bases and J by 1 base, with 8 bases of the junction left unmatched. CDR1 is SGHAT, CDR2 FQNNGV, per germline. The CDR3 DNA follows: TGTGCCAGCAGCTTAGATGGGACTAGCGGCCGTAGGTCCTACAATGAGCAGTTCTTC. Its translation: CASSLDGTSGRRSYNEQFF.

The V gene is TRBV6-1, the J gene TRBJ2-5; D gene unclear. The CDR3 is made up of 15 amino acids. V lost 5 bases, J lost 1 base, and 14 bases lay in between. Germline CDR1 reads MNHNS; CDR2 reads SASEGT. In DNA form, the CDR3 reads TGTGCCAGCAGTCGCTACGGACGGGTCCAAGAGACCCAGTACTTC. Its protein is CASSRYGRVQETQYF.

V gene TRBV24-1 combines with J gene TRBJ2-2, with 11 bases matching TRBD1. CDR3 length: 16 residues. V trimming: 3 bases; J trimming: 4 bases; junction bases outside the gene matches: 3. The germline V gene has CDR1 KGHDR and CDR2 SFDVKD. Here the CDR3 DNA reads TGTGCCACCAGTGATCCCGGGACAGGGGGCACCGGGGAGCTGTTTTTT. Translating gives CATSDPGTGGTGELFF.

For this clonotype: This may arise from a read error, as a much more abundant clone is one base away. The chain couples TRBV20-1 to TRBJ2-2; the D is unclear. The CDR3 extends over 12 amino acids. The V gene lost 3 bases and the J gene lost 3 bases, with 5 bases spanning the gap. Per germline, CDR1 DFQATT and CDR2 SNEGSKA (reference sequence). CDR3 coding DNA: TGCAGTGCTAGTCGGTACACCGGGGAGCTGTTTTTT. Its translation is CSASRYTGELFF.

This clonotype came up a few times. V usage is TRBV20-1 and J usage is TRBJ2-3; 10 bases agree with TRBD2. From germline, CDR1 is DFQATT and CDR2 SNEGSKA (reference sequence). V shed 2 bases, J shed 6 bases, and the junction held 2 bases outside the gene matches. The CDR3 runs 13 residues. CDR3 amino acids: CSARSGLADTQYF. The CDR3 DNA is TGCAGTGCTAGATCGGGACTAGCGGATACGCAGTATTTT.

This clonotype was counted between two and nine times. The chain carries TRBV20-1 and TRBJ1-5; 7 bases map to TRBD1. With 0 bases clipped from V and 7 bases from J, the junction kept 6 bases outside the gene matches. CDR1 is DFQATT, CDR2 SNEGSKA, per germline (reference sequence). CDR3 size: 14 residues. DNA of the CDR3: TGCAGTGCTAGAGATCGGAGGGGGCAGCAGCCCCAGCATTTT. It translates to CSARDRRGQQPQHF.

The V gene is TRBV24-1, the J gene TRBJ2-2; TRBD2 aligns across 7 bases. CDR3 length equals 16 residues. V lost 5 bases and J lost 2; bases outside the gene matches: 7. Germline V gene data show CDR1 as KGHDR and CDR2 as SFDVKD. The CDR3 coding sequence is TGTGCCACCAGTGGGAGGGCTAGCGGAAACACCGGGGAGCTGTTTTTT. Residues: CATSGRASGNTGELFF.

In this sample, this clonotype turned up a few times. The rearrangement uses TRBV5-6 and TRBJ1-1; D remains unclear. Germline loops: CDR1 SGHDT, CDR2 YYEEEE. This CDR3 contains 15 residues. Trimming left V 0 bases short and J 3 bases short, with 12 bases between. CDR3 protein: CASSLELLRDTEAFF. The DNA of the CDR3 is TGTGCCAGCAGCTTGGAACTCCTAAGGGACACTGAAGCTTTCTTT.

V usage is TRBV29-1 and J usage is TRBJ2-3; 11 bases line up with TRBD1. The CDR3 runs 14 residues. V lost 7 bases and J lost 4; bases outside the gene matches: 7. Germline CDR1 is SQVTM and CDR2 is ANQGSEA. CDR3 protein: CSAWDRGSADTQYF. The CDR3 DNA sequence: TGCAGCGCTTGGGACAGGGGGAGCGCAGATACGCAGTATTTT.